The clone carrying this TCR beta chain was seen many times. Its antigen remains unknown. MiXCR was run by TCRdb on the 5' RACE reads, yielding one entry per CDR3 protein. The table has 150,000 to 200,000 distinct CDR3 sequences, around 13% seen once. The CDR3 covers 16 residues. V lost 0 bases and J lost 7, with 15 bases in between. CDR1 is LNHNV and CDR2 is YYDKDF in the germline V gene (reference sequence). The data were taken from a study of CD8 T cells in ankylosing spondylitis. Study observations and caveats: Enrichment of disease-linked clones was reportedly significant in matched ankylosing spondylitis synovial fluid.

Material for sequencing was blood, either unsorted or a sorted T cell fraction (not recorded which). This chain links TRBV15 with TRBJ1-4, with D tentatively TRBD1 (6 bases). The receptor was isolated from a male donor with ankylosing spondylitis or in good health (not recorded which). The CDR3 region is CATSRDSGAGGEKLFF. The CDR3 DNA is TGTGCCACCAGCAGAGATTCGGGGGCTGGGGGTGAAAAACTGTTTTTT.